This T cell receptor (beta chain) was profiled in a study of T cell responses to AZD1222 COVID-19 vaccine. V was cut by 5 bases and J by 4 bases, with 17 bases left in between. The CDR3 sequence is 15 residues long. Germline V gives CDR1 LGHDT, CDR2 YNNKEL (reference sequence). Study-wide findings and caveats: At study baseline, merely several AZD1222 recipients were seropositive. Spike-specific TCR repertoires showed rising breadth and depth after two AZD1222 doses. Clonal diversity was possibly underestimated; the donors were predominantly white British and more often female.

With regard to this clone: As yet, its antigen is unknown.

The repertoire was sequenced with immunoSEQ multiplex PCR; TCRdb's copy has only in-frame clones and lacks some. Of 120,000 to 150,000 clones in the sample, about 90% were seen once. The input for sequencing was peripheral blood, taken on day 0 of AZD1222 vaccination. This sequence joins TRBV3-1 (or the pseudogene TRBV3-2) and TRBJ1-1, with a weak D call TRBD1 (6 bases). The sequence came from an adult in good health. The CDR3 spells CASSSRGGGGTEAFF. The CDR3 DNA reads as TGTGCCAGCAGCAGCCGGGGGGGCGGCGGCACTGAAGCTTTCTTT.